The rows below give T cell receptor beta chains drawn from one sample of a study of blood T cell repertoires in COVID-19. TCRdb's table, derived via immunoSEQ multiplex PCR, lists solely in-frame clones and lacks some. The profile covers more than 95,000 clones, with just under 85% appearing a single time and 7.5% taken by the ten largest. The sequencing input was peripheral blood. The receptors originated from a man between 65 and 85 years old with active or convalescent COVID-19. The CDR3 runs from the conserved cysteine through the conserved F or W. The D gene is left open where the match is weak. Only part of the rows carry a size: once, few, many, or a class if the clone is expanded.

size	D	V	J	DNA	CDR3
.	.	TRBV3-1/TRBV3-2	TRBJ2-1	TGTGCCAGCAGCCAAGCTCTAGCTCGGAGGAATGAGCAGTTCTTC	CASSQALARRNEQFF
.	.	TRBV15	TRBJ1-5	TGTGCCACCAGCAGAGATAAACGAGGGAGGGGACAGCCCCAGCATTTT	CATSRDKRGRGQPQHF
.	TRBD2	TRBV11-2	TRBJ2-1	TGTGCCAGCAGCGAGAGGGCTAGCGGGAGCGATGAGCAGTTCTTC	CASSERASGSDEQFF
once	TRBD2	TRBV3-1/TRBV3-2	TRBJ2-7	TGTGCCAGCAGCCAAGTTACGGGGGGGAAAGAGCAGTACTTC	CASSQVTGGKEQYF
.	TRBD1	TRBV19	TRBJ2-1	TGTGCCAGTAGTATGGGGCAGGGGGCGAGTGAGCAGTTCTTC	CASSMGQGASEQFF
once	.	TRBV7-9	TRBJ2-5	TGTGCCAGCAGCCCAGGGAGGGGGGAGACCCAGTACTTC	CASSPGRGETQYF
.	.	TRBV9	TRBJ1-1	TGTGCCAGCAACCCGAAGCAATATGATCTCAACACTGAAGCTTTCTTT	CASNPKQYDLNTEAFF
.	.	TRBV14	TRBJ2-3	TGTGCCAGCAGCCAATTGGGCCCCAGGGCGGATACGCAGTATTTT	CASSQLGPRADTQYF
.	.	TRBV25-1	TRBJ1-2	TGTGCCAGCAGTGACCAGACAGGATTAAACTATGGCTACACCTTC	CASSDQTGLNYGYTF
.	TRBD2	TRBV28	TRBJ2-7	TGTGCCAGCAGCCCCCTAGGACTAGTCCGCTACGAGCAGTACTTC	CASSPLGLVRYEQYF
once	TRBD1	TRBV5-6	TRBJ2-3	TGTGCCAGCAGCTCCCCAGGGGGCGGATCCACAGATACGCAGTATTTT	CASSSPGGGSTDTQYF
.	TRBD2	TRBV5-4	TRBJ2-7	TGTGCCAGCAGCCCCAGACCGGGACTAGCGACGCGAACCTACGAGCAGTACTTC	CASSPRPGLATRTYEQYF
.	TRBD2	TRBV5-6	TRBJ2-1	TGTGCCAGCAGCTTGGCGACTAGCGGGGGGTTCAATGAGCAGTTCTTC	CASSLATSGGFNEQFF
.	TRBD1	TRBV5-5	TRBJ1-2	TGTGCCAGCAGCGTGGACAGGGTTGGTTGGAGCTACACCTTC	CASSVDRVGWSYTF
.	.	TRBV6-5	TRBJ2-7	TGTGCCAGCAGTTACTCTGGGGAGGCAGGCGAGCAGTACTTC	CASSYSGEAGEQYF
.	TRBD1	TRBV9	TRBJ1-2	TGTGCCAGCAGCCTCAGAGGACAGGGAGGGAGTCATGGCTACACCTTC	CASSLRGQGGSHGYTF
.	TRBD1	TRBV11-3	TRBJ1-6	TGTGCCAGCAGCTTAAGTCAGGGGGGCTCACCCCTCCACTTT	CASSLSQGGSPLHF
.	.	TRBV20-1	TRBJ1-1	TGCAGTGCTAGAAAACAGGGTCTGACTTTCTTT	CSARKQGLTFF
.	TRBD2	TRBV9	TRBJ2-2	TGTGCCAGCAGCCTCTATGGGACTAGCGGGAACACCGGGGAGCTGTTTTTT	CASSLYGTSGNTGELFF
once	.	TRBV11-3	TRBJ2-3	TGTGCCAGCAGCGCTGGGGGGACGCAGTATTTT	CASSAGGTQYF
.	.	TRBV7-2	TRBJ2-3	TGTGCCAGCAGCTCCTACAGGGTAACAGATACGCAGTATTTT	CASSSYRVTDTQYF
.	TRBD1	TRBV6-5	TRBJ1-4	TGTGCCAGCAGTTACTCGGGGACAGGGCAAGAAAAACTGTTTTTT	CASSYSGTGQEKLFF
.	.	TRBV7-3	TRBJ2-2	TGTGCCAGCAGCTTAAGGCAGGGAGGCACCGGGGAGCTGTTTTTT	CASSLRQGGTGELFF